This T cell receptor beta chain was captured by sequencing in a study of cytomegalovirus exposure and HLA in healthy donors. Points from the study as a whole: No immune exposure information besides CMV serostatus was available. The classifier reportedly diagnosed cytomegalovirus status with high sensitivity and specificity. A likely sequencing artifact accounted for one observed cluster of highly shared sequence variants.

To note about this clone: Its antigen is unknown.

PCR employed 60 Vbeta and 13 Jbeta primers. Here immunoSEQ multiplex PCR was the method, and the copy in TCRdb shows in-frame clones only, minus some. The sample shows about 200,000 clones, 87% of them seen only once. Trimming removed 2 bases from V and 4 bases from J; junction bases left unmatched: 9. This CDR3 spans 16 amino acids. Germline V gene sequence: CDR1 MNHEY, CDR2 SMNVEV (reference sequence). Sequencing was done on a sample of PBMCs. The V call is TRBV27, the J call TRBJ2-7, with 9 bases lining up with TRBD1. The source is a boy aged 2-15 years in good health and CMV-seronegative. CDR3 region: CASSLDGGTGSYEQYF. Written as DNA, the CDR3 is TGTGCCAGCAGTTTAGACGGTGGGACAGGGTCATACGAGCAGTACTTC.